This T cell receptor beta chain is drawn from a study of blood T cells in healthy people across ages (dated by TCRdb to between 2015 and 2016). Background for the entire study: In model experiments, template switching captured roughly one uniquely barcoded TCR beta cDNA molecule for every two T cells. Donors were grouped into four age groups: young (average roughly 16 years), middle-aged (under 40), aged (around 66) and long-lived (around 80). To track age-related changes in TCR beta repertoire diversity, the study relied on deep sequencing normalized with unique cDNA molecular identifiers. Two additional independent replicas of 1 million unique cDNA reads from the same blood draw were analyzed for two donors (one aged 18 to 30 and one aged 80 or older).

V is cut back by 5 bases and J by 3 bases, with 9 bases in the junction unmatched. Inclusive of the bounding cysteine and phenylalanine, the CDR3 is 16 residues long. Just the 48-base CDR3 DNA is kept, in frame starting at base 1. CDR1 MNHNS and CDR2 SASEGT were looked up in the germline V gene. The donors were around 39 Caucasian individuals from Russia, aged roughly 6 to 100 years, who were systemically healthy. Approximately 10 milliliters of peripheral blood were collected from each donor into EDTA-treated Vacutainer tubes. Ficoll-Paque density-gradient centrifugation was used to isolate PBMCs, with at least 7 million per sample. Total RNA, at least 5.5 micrograms per sample, was extracted from PBMCs with Trizol reagent. Naive CD45RAhigh/CD27high T cell percentages were measured by flow cytometry on a PBMC aliquot from every donor. Points the paper makes about the study in general: Donor CMV infection status was unknown, potentially confounding age-related changes in expanded clonotypes. Compared with the aged group, the long-lived group had more naive CD4+ T cells, fewer expanded clones and increased TCR diversity, a pattern suggesting age selection. Bulk unsorted PBMC profiling prevented conclusive comparison of naive and antigen-experienced compartments. A strong correlation was found between observed TCR beta diversity and the percentage of naive T cells measured by flow cytometry. Estimates of total diversity based on one million sequenced T cells were considered lower bounds and underestimates. Observed TCR beta diversity per million T cells fell roughly linearly with age, and a significant reduction was already apparent by age roughly 40.

Only a few counts were recorded for this clonotype. This clone's antigen is unknown. Base-call qualities are not available, and no considerably larger clone is one nucleotide away. Preparation of the library involved 5' RACE. The sequencer was an Illumina HiSeq 2500. The second PCR ran for about 7 to 11 cycles and used a J-beta primer mix along with a sample-barcoded 5' primer. Each TCR beta cDNA molecule received a unique molecular identifier from a template-switch 5' adaptor carrying 12 random nucleotides. Each sample yielded at least 3 million CDR3-containing paired-end reads. The Mint cDNA synthesis kit, primed by a TRBC-specific oligonucleotide, was used to synthesize first-strand cDNA from all RNA. All cDNA was treated with uracil-DNA glycosylase and then went through a first 18-cycle PCR with the universal primers M1SS and BC2_uni_R. The authors' analysis ran thus. Normalization of each sample was performed by random selection of 1 million high-quality reads, each carrying a distinct molecular identifier. Reads with shared molecular identifiers were discarded instead of being binned into consensus sequences. MiTCR, set to a Q25 quality threshold and the strictest error-elimination algorithm, was used for CDR3 identification, clonotype clustering and error correction. Lower-bound total TCR beta diversity was estimated with a nonparametric unseen species model using Euler transformation. The public reads were reanalyzed by TCRdb: fastp trimming at Q25, MiXCR alignment, in-frame beta chains only. When rows share a CDR3 protein, they turn into one entry using the most common DNA and genes. Here the V and J calls rest on TCRdb's processing, not on the authors' analysis. The sample includes about 800,000 distinct CDR3 sequences, with just under 25% observed a single time. More than 3% of the sample goes to the ten largest clones.

These data were also reused for a study on T cells of mothers and their children. The second study also describes: Nine systemically healthy Caucasian individuals, comprising three mothers and their six children, were included as donors. cDNA synthesis consumed the entire amount of extracted RNA, loaded at about 1.5 ug RNA in each 15 ul reaction. In the second PCR, the M1S primer introduced both the sample barcodes and 2-4 random nucleotides. Each mother yielded over 8.5 million TCR beta CDR3 reads and each child some 3 million reads. TCR recombination output is similarly shaped by thymic selection in related and unrelated pairs, with a minor effect exerted by inherited differences. Normalized repertoire overlap in related mother-child pairs was always slightly higher than in unrelated mother-child pairs, but the difference was never significant. No persistent microchimeric T cell clones were detected, at a sensitivity of approximately 90 clones per million clonotypes. The study used deep NGS to compare TCR beta repertoires of mothers and children, seeking features distinguishing related mother-child pairs from unrelated individuals. On average, the children were about 12 +/- 4 years old, while the mothers were approximately 41 +/- 4 years old. Libraries were sequenced on Illumina HiSeq 2000 with 100+100 nt paired-end reads after adapter ligation with NEBNext reagents. To prevent cross-contamination, the mother and child libraries were prepared one month apart and sequenced in separate runs. Each donor had between roughly 500,000 and 2,100,000 distinct TCR beta clonotypes identified. Naive TCR beta clonotypes were estimated from low-frequency clonotypes matched to each donor's FACS-determined naive share, without sorting.

The specimen sequenced was blood. The receptor chain draws on TRBV6-1 and TRBJ1-5, and 8 junction bases match TRBD1. The TCR originated in a boy between 10 and 17 years old in good health. Here is the DNA: TGTGCCAGCAGTACACGGACAGGGATGGTCAATCAGCCCCAGCATTTT. Its coded protein is CASSTRTGMVNQPQHF.